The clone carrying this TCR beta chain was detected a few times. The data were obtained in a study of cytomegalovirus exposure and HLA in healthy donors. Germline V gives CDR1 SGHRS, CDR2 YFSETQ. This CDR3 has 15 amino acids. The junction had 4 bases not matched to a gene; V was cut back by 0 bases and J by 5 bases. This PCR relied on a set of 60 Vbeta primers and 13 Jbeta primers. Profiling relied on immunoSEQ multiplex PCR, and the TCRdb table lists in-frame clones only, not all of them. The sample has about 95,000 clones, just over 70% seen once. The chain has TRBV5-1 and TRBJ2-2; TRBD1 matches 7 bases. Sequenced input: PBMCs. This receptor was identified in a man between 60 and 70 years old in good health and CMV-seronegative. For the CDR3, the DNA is TGCGCCAGCAGCTTGGATACAGGGGAAACCGGGGAGCTGTTTTTT. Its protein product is CASSLDTGETGELFF.